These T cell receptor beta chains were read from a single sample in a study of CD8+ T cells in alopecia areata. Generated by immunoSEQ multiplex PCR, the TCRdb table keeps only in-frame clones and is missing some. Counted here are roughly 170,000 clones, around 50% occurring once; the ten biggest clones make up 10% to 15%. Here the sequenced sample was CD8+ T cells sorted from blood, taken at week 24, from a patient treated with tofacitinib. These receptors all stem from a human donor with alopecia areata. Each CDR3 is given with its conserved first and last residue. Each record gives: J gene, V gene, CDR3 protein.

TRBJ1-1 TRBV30 CAWSSTYRENTEAFF
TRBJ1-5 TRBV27 CASSVGGQPQHF
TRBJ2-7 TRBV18 CASSPTDHYEQYF
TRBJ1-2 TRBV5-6 CASSLQGAKVYTF
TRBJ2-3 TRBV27 CASSLIRGSTDTQYF
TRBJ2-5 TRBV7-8 CASSWGLAGQETQYF
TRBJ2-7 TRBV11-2 CASSLHGTGVLREQYF
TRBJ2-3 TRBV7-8 CASSLAVLLEGQYF
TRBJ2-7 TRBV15 CATSKGQGAYEQYF
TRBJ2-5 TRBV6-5 CASRSQETQYF
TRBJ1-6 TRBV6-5 CASSYSGTGVSPLHF
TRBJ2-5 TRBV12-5 CAPTPGPMETQYF
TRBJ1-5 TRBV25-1 CASRLSTRSNQPQHF
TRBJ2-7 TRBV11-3 CASSVTYEQYF
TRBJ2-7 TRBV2 CASVKRLASYEQYF
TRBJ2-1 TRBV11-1 CASSFIINEQFF
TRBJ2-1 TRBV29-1 CSVEDNMLRLSYNEQFF
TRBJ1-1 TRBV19 CASSMGLNTEAFF
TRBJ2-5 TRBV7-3 CASSLGLADSQETQYF
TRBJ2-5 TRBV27 CASSFRGETQYF
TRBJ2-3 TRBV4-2 CASMVGDTQYF
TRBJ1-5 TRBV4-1 CASSQTGGSNQPQHF
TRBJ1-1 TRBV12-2 CASRLGWTGLKGLTEAFF
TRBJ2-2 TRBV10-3 CASSMQQLTGELFF
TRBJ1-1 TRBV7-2 CASSLLTGYGTEAFF
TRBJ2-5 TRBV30 CAWSVVQDWDF
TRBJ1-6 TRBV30 CAWTGTENSPLHF
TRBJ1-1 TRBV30 CAWSVGPSPTEAFF
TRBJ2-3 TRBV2 CASSASGGGLLDITDTQYF
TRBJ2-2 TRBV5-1 CASSSDHREYTGELFF
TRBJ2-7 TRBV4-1 CASSQGTGGREQYF
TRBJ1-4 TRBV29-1 CSAPDQGDEKLFF
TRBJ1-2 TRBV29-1 CSVEETYSTSNYGYTF
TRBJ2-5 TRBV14 CASSLTWSSAQETQYF
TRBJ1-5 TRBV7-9 CASSLATEGSNQPQHF
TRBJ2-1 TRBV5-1 CASSDRDDEQFF
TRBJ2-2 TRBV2 CASSEASGRNTGELFF
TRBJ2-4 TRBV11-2 CASSLAAKNIQYF
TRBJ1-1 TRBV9 CASSTKTGTENTEAFF
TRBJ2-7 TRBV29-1 CSARQDNEQYF